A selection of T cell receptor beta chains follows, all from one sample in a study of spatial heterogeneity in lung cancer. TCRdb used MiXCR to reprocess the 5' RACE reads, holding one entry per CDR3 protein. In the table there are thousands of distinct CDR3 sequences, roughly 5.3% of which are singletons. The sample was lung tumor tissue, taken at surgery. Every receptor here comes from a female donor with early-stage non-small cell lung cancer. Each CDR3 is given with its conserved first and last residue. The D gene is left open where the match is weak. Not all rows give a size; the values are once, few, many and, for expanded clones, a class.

CSARGAGTGQETQYF | TGCAGTGCTAGAGGAGCGGGGACAGGGCAAGAGACCCAGTACTTC | TRBV20-1 | TRBD1 | medium-sized | TRBJ2-5
CASSQESIAGEETQYF | TGCGCCAGCAGCCAAGAGTCAATTGCAGGGGAAGAGACCCAGTACTTC | TRBV4-1 | . | many | TRBJ2-5
CSADRIAGADFDNEQFF | TGCAGTGCCGATCGGATAGCGGGGGCCGACTTTGACAATGAGCAGTTCTTC | TRBV20-1 | TRBD2 | many | TRBJ2-1
CASSVTGAHEQYF | TGTGCCAGCAGCGTAACCGGGGCCCACGAGCAGTACTTC | TRBV9 | . | medium-sized | TRBJ2-7
CAWRTPSSWAGLNGYTF | TGTGCCTGGAGGACCCCAAGTTCTTGGGCAGGATTAAATGGCTACACCTTC | TRBV30 | . | medium-sized | TRBJ1-2
CASSLSRPFKRQPQHF | TGTGCCAGCAGTTTATCCCGCCCGTTCAAGCGTCAGCCCCAGCATTTT | TRBV28 | . | medium-sized | TRBJ1-5
CASSLVGFMDTEAFF | TGTGCCAGCAGCTTGGTCGGCTTCATGGACACTGAAGCTTTCTTT | TRBV5-4 | . | . | TRBJ1-1
CSARDRGSSRSVREQYF | TGCAGTGCTAGAGATCGAGGCAGTTCCAGGTCCGTAAGAGAGCAGTACTTC | TRBV20-1 | . | many | TRBJ2-7
CASSPQGLGCFF | TGTGCCAGCAGTCCCCAGGGACTGGGTTGTTTCTTT | TRBV12-3/TRBV12-4 | . | large | TRBJ1-1
CAARGRRTGELFF | TGTGCCGCCAGGGGGCGACGGACCGGGGAGCTGTTTTTT | TRBV28 | TRBD1 | many | TRBJ2-2
CASRVDRSSYNEQFF | TGTGCCAGTAGGGTTGACAGGAGCTCCTACAATGAGCAGTTCTTC | TRBV19 | . | many | TRBJ2-1
CASSQRRGGGTDTQYF | TGTGCCAGCAGCCAACGTCGGGGGGGCGGGACAGATACGCAGTATTTT | TRBV3-1 | TRBD2 | many | TRBJ2-3
CASSYGESSYNEQFF | TGTGCCAGCAGTTACGGGGAAAGCTCCTACAATGAGCAGTTCTTC | TRBV6-6 | . | medium-sized | TRBJ2-1
CASSLGGQSQYF | TGTGCCAGCAGCTTAGGGGGACAGAGCCAGTATTTT | TRBV7-6 | TRBD1 | medium-sized | TRBJ2-3
CASGRQGVYEQYF | TGTGCCAGCGGCCGTCAGGGGGTTTACGAGCAGTACTTC | TRBV13 | TRBD1 | medium-sized | TRBJ2-7
CASSSGQASQETQYF | TGTGCCAGCAGCTCTGGACAGGCCAGCCAAGAGACCCAGTACTTC | TRBV7-9 | TRBD1 | . | TRBJ2-5
CASSRTGTENEKLFF | TGCGCCAGCAGCCGTACCGGGACAGAGAATGAAAAACTGTTTTTT | TRBV4-1 | TRBD1 | many | TRBJ1-4
CASSNGQGSVYEQYF | TGTGCCAGCAGCAATGGACAGGGCTCCGTTTACGAGCAGTACTTC | TRBV14 | TRBD1 | many | TRBJ2-7
CASSRDSLVNIQYF | TGTGCCAGCAGCCGGGACAGCTTAGTAAACATTCAGTACTTC | TRBV2 | TRBD1 | many | TRBJ2-4
CAWSPKGKSEKLFF | TGTGCCTGGAGTCCTAAGGGGAAGAGTGAAAAACTGTTTTTT | TRBV30 | . | medium-sized | TRBJ1-4
CASSPISGGAGNQPQHF | TGCGCCAGCAGTCCCATCTCAGGGGGCGCGGGCAATCAGCCCCAGCATTTT | TRBV23-1 | TRBD1 | many | TRBJ1-5
CASSQQGEQPQHF | TGCGCCAGCAGCCAGCAGGGGGAACAGCCCCAGCATTTT | TRBV4-1 | TRBD1 | medium-sized | TRBJ1-5
CASSPEGPGPEKLFF | TGTGCCAGCTCACCAGAGGGGCCGGGTCCCGAAAAACTGTTTTTT | TRBV18 | . | many | TRBJ1-4
CASSPDRGRGAFF | TGTGCCAGCAGTCCTGACAGGGGGAGAGGAGCTTTCTTT | TRBV6-2/TRBV6-3 | TRBD1 | medium-sized | TRBJ1-1
CASSLPGSSTDTQYF | TGTGCCAGCAGCCTCCCGGGGAGTAGCACAGATACGCAGTATTTT | TRBV5-6 | . | few | TRBJ2-3
CATSGTSGVEQFF | TGTGCCACCTCCGGGACTAGCGGGGTTGAGCAGTTCTTC | TRBV10-3 | TRBD2 | many | TRBJ2-1
CSATMGGTNIGIQYF | TGCAGTGCTACCATGGGCGGGACTAATATCGGCATTCAGTACTTC | TRBV20-1 | TRBD2 | medium-sized | TRBJ2-4
CASSYGQVSYEQYF | TGTGCCAGCAGCTACGGACAGGTTTCCTACGAGCAGTACTTC | TRBV5-6 | TRBD1 | many | TRBJ2-7
CASSLTGGARETQYF | TGCGCCAGCAGCTTAACTGGGGGGGCCCGGGAGACCCAGTACTTC | TRBV5-1 | . | many | TRBJ2-5